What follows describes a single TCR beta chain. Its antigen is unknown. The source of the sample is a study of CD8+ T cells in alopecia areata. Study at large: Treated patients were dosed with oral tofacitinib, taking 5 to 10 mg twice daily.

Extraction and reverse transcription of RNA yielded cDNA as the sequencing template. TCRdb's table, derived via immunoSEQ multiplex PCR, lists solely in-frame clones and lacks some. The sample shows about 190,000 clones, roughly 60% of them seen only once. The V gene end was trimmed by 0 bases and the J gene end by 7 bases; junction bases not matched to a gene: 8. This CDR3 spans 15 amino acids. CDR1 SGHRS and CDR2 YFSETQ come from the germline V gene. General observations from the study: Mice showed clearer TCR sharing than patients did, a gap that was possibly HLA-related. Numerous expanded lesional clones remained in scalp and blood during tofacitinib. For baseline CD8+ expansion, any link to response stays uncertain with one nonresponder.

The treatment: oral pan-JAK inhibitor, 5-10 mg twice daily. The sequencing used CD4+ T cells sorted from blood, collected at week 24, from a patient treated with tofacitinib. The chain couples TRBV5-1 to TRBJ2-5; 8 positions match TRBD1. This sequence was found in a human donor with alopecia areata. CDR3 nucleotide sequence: TGCGCCAGCAGCTTGGAAGGGCAGGGGGCTGGGACCCAGTACTTC. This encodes CASSLEGQGAGTQYF.